The 7 T cell receptor beta chains listed next were all sequenced from one sample in a study of shared clonotypes between healthy human individuals. The protocol was immunoSEQ multiplex PCR, while the TCRdb copy is restricted to in-frame clones and leaves out a portion. The table has fewer than 400,000 clones, around 67% seen once. Sequenced sample: memory CD4+ T cells sorted from blood. As to subset: CD45RA-negative fraction. All receptors derive from a man aged 25 to 40 in good health.

The chain combines TRBV7-8 with TRBJ1-5; possible D gene TRBD1, 5 bases. Looked up from germline, CDR1 is SGHVS and CDR2 is FQNEAQ. CDR3 length: 16 amino acids. V lost 4 bases and J 2 bases, leaving 15 bases between the germline ends. CDR3 amino acids: CASSWGSGFGNQPQHF. The CDR3, as DNA: TGTGCCAGCAGCTGGGGATCAGGGTTCGGCAATCAGCCCCAGCATTTT.

The table lists this clone with a count of one. V is TRBV7-2 and J is TRBJ1-5; D gene uncertain. Trimming removed 5 bases from V and 3 bases from J, with 5 bases in between. Germline CDR1 is SGHTA and CDR2 is FQGNSA. The CDR3 has 12 amino acids. CDR3 sequence (DNA): TGTGCCAGCAGCGCCTACAATCAGCCCCAGCATTTT. Translation: CASSAYNQPQHF.

The chain joins TRBV15 to TRBJ1-2; a possible D gene is TRBD1 (5 bases). Germline V lookup: CDR1 LNHNV, CDR2 YYDKDF (reference sequence). This CDR3 is built from 14 residues. V was cut by 0 bases and J by 2 bases, with 7 bases left in between. CDR3: CATSRDRQNYGYTF. The CDR3 bases are TGTGCCACCAGCAGAGATAGACAGAACTATGGCTACACCTTC.

The genes are TRBV5-4 and TRBJ2-7, with 11 nucleotides matching TRBD1. The V gene's germline CDR1 is SGHNT and CDR2 YYREEE (reference sequence). This CDR3 is 16 amino acids long. V lost 1 base, J lost 7 bases, and 10 bases stayed unmatched. The CDR3 DNA reads as TGTGCCAGCAGCTTGTCCCCAGGACAGGGGGCGGAAGAGCAGTACTTC. The encoded protein is CASSLSPGQGAEEQYF.

Details on this clone: A read error may produce the germline difference seen at one junction end. This sequence joins TRBV11-2 and TRBJ2-1, with D possibly being TRBD1 (8 bases). From germline, CDR1 is SGHAT and CDR2 FQNNGV. The CDR3 has 14 amino acids. The CDR3 nucleotides read TGTGCCAGCAGCTTAGGACTAGCACAGGGGGAGCAGCTCTTC. Translated: CASSLGLAQGEQLF. Based on the CDR3 plus reference TRBV11-2 and TRBJ2-1, the full variable domain is EAGVAQSPRYKIIEKRQSVAFWCNPISGHATLYWYQQILGQGPKLLIQFQNNGVVDDSQLPKDRFSAERLKGVDSTLKIQPAKLEDSAVYLCASSLGLAQGEQLFGPGTRLTVL.

V and J are TRBV10-2 and TRBJ2-5, with 7 positions matching TRBD2. The germline V gene has CDR1 WSHSY and CDR2 SAAADI. J lost 5 bases, V lost 4 bases, and 7 bases had no gene match. The CDR3 is 14 amino acids. For the CDR3, the DNA is TGCGCCAGCAGTGTTGTTGAGGGAGGGGAGACCCAGTACTTC. Its protein is CASSVVEGGETQYF.

This chain links TRBV7-8 with TRBJ1-1, with D unresolved. Trimming took off 2 bases at V and 0 bases at J, with 7 bases between the two ends. Germline V gives CDR1 SGHVS, CDR2 FQNEAQ. This CDR3 comprises 14 residues. The CDR3 reads CASSLSEMNTEAFF. CDR3 DNA sequence: TGTGCCAGCAGCTTAAGCGAGATGAACACTGAAGCTTTCTTT.